The 8 T cell receptor beta chains below were found in one sample sequenced in a study of blood T cell repertoires in COVID-19. Libraries were prepared by immunoSEQ multiplex PCR; TCRdb keeps only in-frame clonotypes and omits some of them. The table lists 70,000 to 80,000 clones, 91% of them singletons, with 4.8% in the top ten. Specimen: peripheral blood. The receptors were gathered from a woman aged 60 to 75 with active COVID-19.

The rearrangement links TRBV7-6 to TRBJ2-1; D gene ambiguous. V was clipped by 0 bases and J by 3 bases, with 15 bases between them. Germline V gene data show CDR1 as SGHVS and CDR2 as FNYEAQ. The CDR3 contains 17 residues. The CDR3 is CASSLAPPASYYNEQFF. Written as DNA, the CDR3 is TGTGCCAGCAGCTTAGCTCCCCCCGCCAGTTACTACAATGAGCAGTTCTTC.

The chain employs TRBV3-1 (or the pseudogene TRBV3-2) and TRBJ1-1; possible D gene TRBD1, 5 bases. V lost 1 base to trimming and J lost 0 bases, with 9 bases between them. CDR1 and CDR2 (germline): LGHDT, YNNKEL (reference sequence). The CDR3 spans 15 residues. This CDR3 reads CASSQGGTMNTEAFF. Here the CDR3 DNA reads TGTGCCAGCAGCCAAGGCGGGACCATGAACACTGAAGCTTTCTTT.

The CDR3 DNA follows: TGTGCCAGCAGCAGCCCAGGGGGGCTCTACGAGCAGTACTTC. Translation: CASSSPGGLYEQYF. The chain employs TRBV2 and TRBJ2-7; possible D gene TRBD1, 7 bases. CDR1 and CDR2 from the germline V gene are SNHLY and FYNNEI. The V gene lost 6 bases and the J gene lost 3 bases, with 15 bases spanning the gap. This CDR3 has 14 residues.

The CDR3 sequence is CASSPRGGYPSVATGELFF. CDR3 DNA: TGTGCCAGCAGCCCCCGGGGGGGGTACCCCTCTGTTGCGACCGGGGAGCTGTTTTTT. The V call is TRBV5-4, the J call TRBJ2-2, with 8 positions matching TRBD2. Germline V CDR1 and CDR2: SGHNT, YYREEE (reference sequence). With V trimmed by 4 bases and J by 5 bases, 19 bases remained unmatched. This CDR3 comprises 19 residues.

The rearrangement uses TRBV19 and TRBJ2-3; 7 bases are a match to TRBD2. The V and J ends lost 5 bases and 2 bases, in that order; junction bases with no gene match: 10. The CDR3 sequence is 16 residues long. CDR1 is LNHDA and CDR2 is SQIVND in the germline V gene (reference sequence). CDR3 nucleotides: TGTGCCAGTAGTTTGGGGGGGGACTCTCACACAGATACGCAGTATTTT. Its protein is CASSLGGDSHTDTQYF.

The chain uses TRBV30 and TRBJ1-2, with a weak D call TRBD1 (6 bases). V lost 0 bases to trimming and J lost 6 bases, with 14 bases between them. The CDR3 extends over 14 amino acids. Per germline, CDR1 GTSNPN and CDR2 SVGIG (reference sequence). CDR3 sequence (DNA): TGTGCCTGGAGTGTACTTCGGGGGGCCGATGGCTACACCTTC. Amino acid sequence: CAWSVLRGADGYTF. Variable domain in full (rest from reference TRBV30 and TRBJ1-2): SQTIHQWPATLVQPVGSPLSLECTVEGTSNPNLYWYRQAAGRGLQLLFYSVGIGQISSEVPQNLSASRPQDRQFILSSKKLLLSDSGFYLCAWSVLRGADGYTFGSGTRLTVV.

The J gene is TRBJ2-6, the V gene TRBV30; D possibly corresponds to TRBD2 (6 bases). Germline V gene data show CDR1 as GTSNPN and CDR2 as SVGIG (reference sequence). This CDR3 has 12 residues. The V and J ends lost 7 bases and 6 bases respectively, with 10 bases between them. This CDR3 is CALAVAANVLTF. For the CDR3, the DNA is TGTGCCTTAGCGGTAGCGGCCAACGTCCTGACTTTC.

The gene calls are TRBV30 and TRBJ1-1; D not resolved. With 0 bases removed from V and 1 base from J, the gap between germline ends came to 6 bases. Germline CDR1 GTSNPN, CDR2 SVGIG (reference sequence). This CDR3 region has 13 residues. The CDR3 protein is CAWSVYRNTEAFF. CDR3 bases: TGTGCCTGGAGTGTATATCGGAACACTGAAGCTTTCTTT.